The rows below give T cell receptor beta chains drawn from one sample of a study of T cells in localized non-small cell lung cancer. Libraries were prepared by immunoSEQ multiplex PCR; TCRdb keeps only in-frame clonotypes and omits some of them. The sample holds approximately 67,000 clones, roughly 86% seen once. Sequenced material: peripheral blood, taken before any cancer treatment. These receptors were collected from an older female donor with stage I lung adenocarcinoma. Both conserved end residues are part of each CDR3. D genes are given only for firm matches. Clone size is stated in some rows and not others, as once, few, many or a class when expanded.

D gene: -; V gene: TRBV5-1; J gene: TRBJ1-1; clone size: -; CDR3 protein: CASTFRADTEAFF; CDR3 DNA: TGCGCCAGCACCTTCCGGGCGGACACTGAAGCTTTCTTT
D gene: -; V gene: TRBV7-2; J gene: TRBJ2-3; clone size: -; CDR3 protein: CASSQPRARADTQYF; CDR3 DNA: TGTGCCAGCAGTCAACCGAGGGCCCGGGCAGATACGCAGTATTTT
D gene: -; V gene: TRBV5-6; J gene: TRBJ1-1; clone size: -; CDR3 protein: CASSYLLRGKNTEAFF; CDR3 DNA: TGTGCCAGCAGCTACCTCTTGCGGGGGAAGAACACTGAAGCTTTCTTT
D gene: -; V gene: TRBV6-6; J gene: TRBJ1-5; clone size: -; CDR3 protein: CASSYSGRTNQPQHF; CDR3 DNA: TGTGCCAGCAGTTACTCCGGGCGGACAAATCAGCCCCAGCATTTT
D gene: -; V gene: TRBV7-8; J gene: TRBJ2-7; clone size: -; CDR3 protein: CASSFPSSYEQYF; CDR3 DNA: TGTGCCAGCAGCTTCCCGAGCTCCTACGAGCAGTACTTC
D gene: -; V gene: TRBV19; J gene: TRBJ1-2; clone size: -; CDR3 protein: CASSIAGGEGYTF; CDR3 DNA: TGTGCCAGTAGTATAGCGGGGGGCGAGGGCTACACCTTC
D gene: -; V gene: TRBV6-6; J gene: TRBJ2-2; clone size: -; CDR3 protein: CASRAGELFF; CDR3 DNA: TGTGCCAGCAGGGCCGGGGAGCTGTTTTTT
D gene: TRBD2; V gene: TRBV4-1; J gene: TRBJ2-4; clone size: -; CDR3 protein: CASNPGLAGGRAKNIQYF; CDR3 DNA: TGCGCCAGCAATCCTGGGCTAGCGGGGGGGCGGGCCAAAAACATTCAGTACTTC
D gene: -; V gene: TRBV6-1; J gene: TRBJ1-1; clone size: -; CDR3 protein: CASSENPGAAEAFF; CDR3 DNA: TGTGCCAGCAGTGAGAACCCGGGGGCAGCTGAAGCTTTCTTT
D gene: -; V gene: TRBV28; J gene: TRBJ1-2; clone size: -; CDR3 protein: CASSLDGRGKGYTF; CDR3 DNA: TGTGCCAGCAGTTTAGATGGCAGGGGAAAAGGCTACACCTTC
D gene: TRBD1; V gene: TRBV27; J gene: TRBJ2-5; clone size: -; CDR3 protein: CASSPRGPEETQYF; CDR3 DNA: TGTGCCAGCAGTCCCAGGGGGCCCGAAGAGACCCAGTACTTC
D gene: TRBD2; V gene: TRBV6-1; J gene: TRBJ2-7; clone size: few; CDR3 protein: CASRGWREGIYEQYF; CDR3 DNA: TGTGCCAGCAGGGGCTGGCGGGAGGGGATCTACGAGCAGTACTTC
D gene: -; V gene: TRBV9; J gene: TRBJ1-5; clone size: once; CDR3 protein: CASSLGQLSQPQHF; CDR3 DNA: TGTGCCAGCAGCTTGGGTCAGCTAAGTCAGCCCCAGCATTTT
D gene: -; V gene: TRBV5-6; J gene: TRBJ2-7; clone size: -; CDR3 protein: CASSLFTSSYEQYF; CDR3 DNA: TGTGCCAGCAGCTTGTTCACGAGCTCCTACGAGCAGTACTTC
D gene: -; V gene: TRBV5-1; J gene: TRBJ1-1; clone size: -; CDR3 protein: CASSPNSLENTEAFF; CDR3 DNA: TGCGCCAGCAGCCCGAACAGCCTCGAGAACACTGAAGCTTTCTTT
D gene: TRBD2; V gene: TRBV5-1; J gene: TRBJ2-1; clone size: -; CDR3 protein: CASSSGSGASSYNEQFF; CDR3 DNA: TGCGCCAGCAGCTCAGGAAGCGGGGCCAGCTCCTACAATGAGCAGTTCTTC
D gene: TRBD1; V gene: TRBV5-4; J gene: TRBJ2-7; clone size: -; CDR3 protein: CASSRGQVHEQYF; CDR3 DNA: TGTGCCAGCAGCAGGGGACAGGTCCACGAGCAGTACTTC
D gene: TRBD1; V gene: TRBV5-5; J gene: TRBJ2-3; clone size: -; CDR3 protein: CASSIQTGDPSDTQYF; CDR3 DNA: TGTGCCAGCAGCATTCAGACAGGGGACCCCTCGGATACGCAGTATTTT
D gene: -; V gene: TRBV5-1; J gene: TRBJ2-7; clone size: -; CDR3 protein: CASSPASRVAYEQYF; CDR3 DNA: TGCGCCAGCAGCCCCGCCAGCCGGGTCGCCTACGAGCAGTACTTC
D gene: -; V gene: TRBV6-1; J gene: TRBJ1-4; clone size: once; CDR3 protein: CASRTLSTANEKLFF; CDR3 DNA: TGTGCCAGCAGGACCCTGTCAACAGCTAATGAAAAACTGTTTTTT
D gene: TRBD1; V gene: TRBV5-1; J gene: TRBJ1-2; clone size: -; CDR3 protein: CASSVGDRVHWAF; CDR3 DNA: TGCGCCAGCAGCGTAGGGGACAGAGTCCACTGGGCCTTC
D gene: -; V gene: TRBV19; J gene: TRBJ1-1; clone size: -; CDR3 protein: CASSIGGDTEAFF; CDR3 DNA: TGTGCCAGTAGTATTGGAGGGGACACTGAAGCTTTCTTT
D gene: TRBD2; V gene: TRBV6-5; J gene: TRBJ2-7; clone size: once; CDR3 protein: CASSYSWTSAYEQYF; CDR3 DNA: TGTGCCAGCAGTTACTCGTGGACTAGCGCTTACGAGCAGTACTTC
D gene: -; V gene: TRBV12-5; J gene: TRBJ1-1; clone size: once; CDR3 protein: CASGLVRDRVTEAFF; CDR3 DNA: TGTGCTAGTGGTTTGGTAAGAGATAGGGTAACTGAAGCTTTCTTT
D gene: -; V gene: TRBV7-9; J gene: TRBJ1-1; clone size: few; CDR3 protein: CASSPLGGAYTEAFF; CDR3 DNA: TGTGCCAGCAGCCCCCTGGGTGGGGCATACACTGAAGCTTTCTTT
D gene: -; V gene: TRBV21-1; J gene: TRBJ1-1; clone size: -; CDR3 protein: CASNSAPGSNTEAFF; CDR3 DNA: TGTGCCAGCAACTCAGCTCCAGGTTCGAACACTGAAGCTTTCTTT
D gene: -; V gene: TRBV2; J gene: TRBJ2-3; clone size: -; CDR3 protein: CASREPGGSTDTQYF; CDR3 DNA: TGTGCCAGCAGAGAACCGGGCGGTAGCACAGATACGCAGTATTTT